This TCR beta chain was sequenced for a study of cytomegalovirus exposure and HLA in healthy donors. Study background: A subsequent analysis stated that the 120 or so validation repertoires were run on the same platform as the approximately 610 first-cohort repertoires. Findings and limits, study-wide: Through in vitro validation, a few CMV-associated chains were shown to be specific for CMV antigens. It was reportedly the case that the classifier diagnosed cytomegalovirus status with high specificity and sensitivity. According to the study, 150 to 200 TCR beta chains were cytomegalovirus-associated.

The V end lost 1 base, the J end lost 7 bases, and 5 bases lay between the germline ends. CDR1 and CDR2 from the germline V gene are SEHNR and FQNEAQ (reference sequence). This CDR3 comprises 12 residues. A few counts support this clone. Its antigen remains unidentified. Profiled with immunoSEQ multiplex PCR; TCRdb holds only in-frame clones, not every one. The sample records a few hundred thousand clones, over 75% being singletons. J is TRBJ1-5 and V is TRBV7-9; D uncertain. This sequence originates from a man in his late teens or twenties in good health and CMV-seropositive. Sequencing was carried out using PBMCs. The CDR3 loop reads CASSLDRQPQHF. As DNA, the CDR3 is TGTGCCAGCAGCTTAGATCGCCAGCCCCAGCATTTT.